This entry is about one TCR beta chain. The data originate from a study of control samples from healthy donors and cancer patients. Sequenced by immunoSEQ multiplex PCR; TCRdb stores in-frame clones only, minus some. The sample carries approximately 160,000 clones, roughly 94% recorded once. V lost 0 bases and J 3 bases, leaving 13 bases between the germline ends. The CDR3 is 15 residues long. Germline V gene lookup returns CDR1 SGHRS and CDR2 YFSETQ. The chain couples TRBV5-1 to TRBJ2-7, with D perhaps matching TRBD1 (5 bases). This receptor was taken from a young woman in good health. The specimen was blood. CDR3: CASSLDRWGIYEQYF. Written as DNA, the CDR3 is TGCGCCAGCAGCTTGGACAGGTGGGGCATCTACGAGCAGTACTTC.